The present entry profiles one T cell receptor beta chain with its context. This clonotype came up a few times. Its specific antigen is unknown. Base qualities were left out, and no much larger clone turns up one base away. This sample is drawn from a study of identical twins (TCRdb year 2016). Background on the whole study: The study deep-sequenced TCR alpha and beta repertoires from monozygotic twins, unrelated adults of various ages and cord blood to test whether fetal clonotypes persist. To rule out contamination, replicate twin experiments were performed at different times with different library preparation protocols. Here is what the overall study found, with its caveats: Compared with coincidental sharing between unrelated individuals, out-of-frame TCR alpha sequences shared between twins had an excess of sequences with low generation probability. Invariant T cells such as MAIT and iNKT could partly confound zero-insertion analyses, although diverse VJ usage argued against such confounding for most clonotypes. Because the same donors could not be followed over many years, conclusions were based on cross-sectional statistical analysis. In monozygotic twins, recombination models systematically underestimated out-of-frame TCR alpha sharing, but the models matched the sharing seen between unrelated individuals. Fewer insertions were carried by abundant cord blood beta clonotypes, a similar but weaker trend appeared in young adult naive repertoires, and no such trend appeared in memory repertoires. Excess twin sharing in beta out-of-frame sequences was weaker because fewer shared sequences lowered the signal-to-noise ratio.

All donors were healthy Caucasians. The twin cohort comprised three pairs of female monozygotic twins, all aged about 18 to 29 years. Miltenyi CD45RO+ enrichment and human naive T-cell isolation kits were used to isolate memory (CD45RO+) and naive T cells from PBMC. Libraries were made using 5' RACE. Sequencing took place on an Illumina HiSeq 2000. Template switching introduced a universal primer binding site; the final cDNA contained a unique molecular identifier, enabling accurate counting of TCR cDNA molecules. Specific primers in the conserved constant-segment region were used to synthesize first-strand cDNA for the TCR alpha and beta chains. To control for contamination, each cDNA library was double barcoded with a SMART-Mk sample barcode plus Illumina barcodes. TruSeq adapter sequences along with Illumina sample barcodes were introduced in two successive PCR steps. TCR alpha and beta cDNA libraries were sequenced on the Illumina HiSeq platform with custom primers. The authors' pipeline ran thus. Raw reads were processed with MiGEC to extract unique molecular identifiers, and MiXCR was used to determine CDR3 positions. For each individual, recombination models were inferred using an EM algorithm with the repgenHMM and IGoR tools. The analysis of shared clonotypes was done with the tcR package in R, with sharing normalized by the product of cloneset sizes. Out-of-frame nonproductive sequences were analyzed to study raw recombination free of thymic and clonal selection effects. TCRdb redid the processing of the public reads, applying fastp at Q25 and MiXCR, and retained in-frame beta chains. Every distinct CDR3 protein forms one entry, paired with its most common genes and DNA. These V and J calls derive from TCRdb rather than the authors' analysis. Counted in this sample were about 260,000 distinct CDR3 sequences; about 7% of them appeared once. The top ten clonotypes cover 3.6% of the sample.

CDR1 KGHSH and CDR2 LQKENI are derived from the germline V gene. At the junction V is shortened by 6 bases and J by 9 bases; bases outside the gene matches: 17. The CDR3 runs 16 amino acids, cysteine and phenylalanine included. Solely the CDR3 DNA is kept, with 48 bases framed from the first base. The sample also formed part of further work on yellow fever vaccine responses in identical twins. As the second publication notes: According to the authors, in identical twins the way T cells responded to vaccination appeared partly convergent and partly personalized. In identical twins, the study followed T cell clones that responded to the vaccine with precision.

The receptor was isolated from a woman between 18 and 30 years old in good health. The chain is made from TRBV18 and TRBJ2-1; the central 7 bases match TRBD2. The sequencing sample was made of memory (CD45RO+) T cells sorted from blood. Explained via the paper, the cell subset or site label denotes: CD45RO+ enriched T cells. The DNA is TGTGCCAGCTCCCTCCAGCGGGACGGTCTGGGCGGTGAGCAGTTCTTC. Protein translation: CASSLQRDGLGGEQFF. When the CDR3 is completed using the reference TRBV18 and TRBJ2-1 genes on either side, the full variable domain is NAGVMQNPRHLVRRRGQEARLRCSPMKGHSHVYWYRQLPEEGLKFMVYLQKENIIDESGMPKERFSAEFPKEGPSILRIQQVVRGDSAAYFCASSLQRDGLGGEQFFGPGTRLTVL.